This passage covers 15 T cell receptor beta chains from one sample sequenced in a study of T cell repertoires in cytomegalovirus infection. MiXCR was run by TCRdb on the reads, yielding one entry per CDR3 protein. This sample has around 240,000 distinct CDR3 sequences, with roughly 20% found just once. Sequencing was carried out using CD8+ T cells from PBMCs. These receptor sequences come from a human donor in good health (CMV status not recorded). Some clones in this sample may be carry-over from other donors' samples.

The chain couples TRBV20-1 to TRBJ2-7, with D unresolved. Deletions cut 1 base from V and 2 bases from J, with 12 bases between. This CDR3 spans 14 amino acids. The V gene's germline CDR1 is DFQATT and CDR2 SNEGSKA (reference sequence). The CDR3 region has the DNA TGCAGTGCTAGAGGCCCGCGGCAGACCTACGAGCAGTACTTC. As protein: CSARGPRQTYEQYF.

In this sample, this clonotype turned up a few times. The chain has TRBV20-1 and TRBJ1-1; the D gene is possibly TRBD1 (5 bases). Germline V gene sequence: CDR1 DFQATT, CDR2 SNEGSKA (reference sequence). The CDR3 totals 17 residues. The germline V and J ends were trimmed by 0 bases and 3 bases, with 20 bases remaining between them. The CDR3 coding sequence is TGCAGTGCTAGAGATCAGGCAGGGACCTCCGAAGACACTGAAGCTTTCTTT. Its translation is CSARDQAGTSEDTEAFF.

This clonotype was detected a few times. The chain is built from TRBV6-6 and TRBJ2-1, with D perhaps TRBD1 (6 bases). This CDR3 is 17 amino acids long. The V gene's germline CDR1 is MNHNY and CDR2 SVGAGI (reference sequence). Trimming removed 5 bases at V and 4 bases at J, with 21 bases between. CDR3 amino acids: CASSGGPRQAVYNEQFF. DNA of the CDR3: TGTGCCAGCAGTGGAGGCCCCCGACAGGCGGTTTACAATGAGCAGTTCTTC.

In its sample, this clonotype was seen a few times. The chain is built from TRBV20-1 and TRBJ2-7; D gene ambiguous. Trimming left V 6 bases short and J 3 bases short, with 21 bases between. From germline, CDR1 is DFQATT and CDR2 SNEGSKA (reference sequence). The CDR3 runs to 15 residues. The CDR3 protein is CSAPLPNRVGYEQYF. CDR3 nucleotide sequence: TGCAGTGCCCCGCTACCTAATCGCGTGGGCTACGAGCAGTACTTC.

The rearrangement uses TRBV27 and TRBJ1-1; no firm D call. Germline V gives CDR1 MNHEY, CDR2 SMNVEV (reference sequence). This CDR3 comprises 12 residues. With 8 bases removed from V and 2 bases from J, the gap between germline ends came to 9 bases. CDR3 sequence reads: CASFGYNTEAFF. The CDR3 nucleotides read TGTGCCAGCTTCGGTTATAACACTGAAGCTTTCTTT.

This clonotype appeared many times. The chain combines TRBV28 with TRBJ2-4; D is unclear. With 10 bases removed from V and 0 bases from J, the gap between germline ends came to 19 bases. CDR3 length: 16 residues. Per germline, CDR1 MDHEN and CDR2 SYDVKM. CDR3 DNA: TGTGCCACTATCAACATAGGGTTTTCAGCCAAAAACATTCAGTACTTC. Translated: CATINIGFSAKNIQYF.

This clonotype came up many times. J is TRBJ2-3 and V is TRBV7-2; weak D call: TRBD1 (6 bases). The V and J ends lost 4 bases and 6 bases respectively, with 11 bases between them. Germline V CDR1 and CDR2: SGHTA, FQGNSA. CDR3 length: 13 residues. The CDR3 spells CASSSWGPDTQYF. In DNA, the CDR3 is TGTGCCAGCAGCTCCTGGGGGCCGGATACGCAGTATTTT.

This clonotype was detected many times. The V call is TRBV11-2, the J call TRBJ2-2; 9 bases agree with TRBD1. The CDR3 is 14 amino acids. Per the germline V gene, CDR1 is SGHAT and CDR2 is FQNNGV. Unmatched junction bases numbered 5, after V lost 3 bases and J lost 9 bases. CDR3 region: CASSLTGGSRELFF. The CDR3 DNA sequence: TGTGCCAGCAGCTTGACAGGGGGGTCAAGGGAGCTGTTTTTT. Based on the CDR3 plus reference TRBV11-2 and TRBJ2-2, the full variable domain is EAGVAQSPRYKIIEKRQSVAFWCNPISGHATLYWYQQILGQGPKLLIQFQNNGVVDDSQLPKDRFSAERLKGVDSTLKIQPAKLEDSAVYLCASSLTGGSRELFFGEGSRLTVL.

This clonotype was counted between two and nine times. V gene TRBV2 combines with J gene TRBJ2-7; perhaps TRBD2 as D (5 bases). V was cut by 7 bases and J by 0 bases, with 10 bases left in between. Germline loops: CDR1 SNHLY, CDR2 FYNNEI. CDR3 size: 13 residues. The CDR3 DNA reads as TGTGCCAGCAACCCGGGGAGCTCCTACGAGCAGTACTTC. Its protein is CASNPGSSYEQYF. Variable domain in full (rest from reference TRBV2 and TRBJ2-7): EPEVTQTPSHQVTQMGQEVILRCVPISNHLYFYWYRQILGQKVEFLVSFYNNEISEKSEIFDDQFSVERPDGSNFTLKIRSTKLEDSAMYFCASNPGSSYEQYFGPGTRLTVT.

The chain employs TRBV5-5 and TRBJ2-3, with 7 bases matching TRBD1. Losses at the gene ends were 6 bases for V and 2 bases for J; bases not matched to a gene: 12. Germline values: CDR1 SGHKS, CDR2 YYEKEE (reference sequence). The CDR3 spans 16 residues. As DNA, the CDR3 is TGTGCCAGCACCTTCGGACAGGCTTCCTTCACAGATACGCAGTATTTT. Translating it yields CASTFGQASFTDTQYF.

A few counts support this clonotype. The genes are TRBV7-9 and TRBJ2-7; possible D gene TRBD2, 7 bases. The length of the CDR3 is 15 residues. CDR1 and CDR2 (germline): SEHNR, FQNEAQ (reference sequence). V was trimmed by 3 bases and J by 0 bases, leaving 12 bases between them. The CDR3 region has the DNA TGTGCCAGCAGCTTCGTGGGGGGGCGCTCCTACGAGCAGTACTTC. The encoded protein is CASSFVGGRSYEQYF. Variable domain in full (rest from reference TRBV7-9 and TRBJ2-7): DTGVSQNPRHKITKRGQNVTFRCDPISEHNRLYWYRQTLGQGPEFLTYFQNEAQLEKSRLLSDRFSAERPKGSFSTLEIQRTEQGDSAMYLCASSFVGGRSYEQYFGPGTRLTVT.

This clonotype has just a few counts. The chain joins TRBV19 to TRBJ2-7; either TRBD1 or TRBD2 may supply D (5 bases each). Germline V lookup: CDR1 LNHDA, CDR2 SQIVND (reference sequence). V lost 5 bases, J lost 5 bases, and 19 bases lay in between. CDR3 size: 15 residues. The CDR3 nucleotides are TGTGCCAGTAGTTCCCGGGTCTTGGGGGAGCACGAGCAGTACTTC. Translation: CASSSRVLGEHEQYF. The whole variable domain, filled in from reference TRBV19 and TRBJ2-7, reads DGGITQSPKYLFRKEGQNVTLSCEQNLNHDAMYWYRQDPGQGLRLIYYSQIVNDFQKGDIAEGYSVSREKKESFPLTVTSAQKNPTAFYLCASSSRVLGEHEQYFGPGTRLTVT.

There are a few counts of this clonotype. The rearrangement uses TRBV4-1 and TRBJ1-1; D may be TRBD1 (5 bases). The CDR3 has 17 residues. Per the germline V gene, CDR1 is MGHRA and CDR2 is YSYEKL. With 3 bases removed from V and 4 bases from J, the gap between germline ends came to 21 bases. As DNA, the CDR3 is TGCGCCAGCAGCCATTACGGACTAAGGGGCGCGGGCACTGAAGCTTTCTTT. This gives the protein CASSHYGLRGAGTEAFF.

V is TRBV9 and J is TRBJ2-6, with D uncertain. The V end lost 6 bases, the J end lost 0 bases, and 10 bases lay between the germline ends. CDR3 size: 15 residues. Per the germline V gene, CDR1 is SGDLS and CDR2 is YYNGEE. The CDR3 DNA reads TGTGCCAGCACAACTACGAACTCTGGGGCCAACGTCCTGACTTTC. Protein sequence: CASTTTNSGANVLTF.

The gene calls are TRBV7-2 and TRBJ2-5, with D possibly called TRBD1 or TRBD2 (6 bases each). This CDR3 region has 15 residues. Looked up from germline, CDR1 is SGHTA and CDR2 is FQGNSA. V lost 2 bases, J lost 4 bases, and 14 bases lay in between. CDR3 in amino acids: CASSLRGAASETQYF. In DNA form, the CDR3 reads TGTGCCAGCAGCTTAAGGGGGGCGGCTTCAGAGACCCAGTACTTC.